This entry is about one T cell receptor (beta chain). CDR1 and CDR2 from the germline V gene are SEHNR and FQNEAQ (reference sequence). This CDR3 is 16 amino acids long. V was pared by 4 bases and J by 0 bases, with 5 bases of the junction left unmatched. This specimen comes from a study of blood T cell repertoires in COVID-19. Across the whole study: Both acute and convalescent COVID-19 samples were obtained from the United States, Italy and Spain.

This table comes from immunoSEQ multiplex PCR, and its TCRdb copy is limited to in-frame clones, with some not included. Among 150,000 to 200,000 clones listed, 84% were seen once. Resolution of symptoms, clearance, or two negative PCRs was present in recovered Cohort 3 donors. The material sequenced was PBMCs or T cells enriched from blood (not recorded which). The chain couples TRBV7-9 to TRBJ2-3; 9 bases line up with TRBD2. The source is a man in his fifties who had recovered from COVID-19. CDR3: CASSSGLAHSTDTQYF. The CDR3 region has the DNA TGTGCCAGCAGCTCGGGACTAGCACATAGCACAGATACGCAGTATTTT.